This TCR beta chain was profiled in a study of cytomegalovirus exposure and HLA in healthy donors. The donors gave bone marrow, and they were healthy. Primers included in the PCR were 60 Vbeta and 13 Jbeta primers. In the authors' workflow: Unique TCR beta chains numbered approximately 80 million in a later analysis, with around 11 million shared. Repertoires were generated with immunoSEQ multiplex PCR, while TCRdb's copy carries only in-frame clones and drops some. The V and J calls and the clone size are those of that table, but D and trimming were determined from the DNA. The sample records 130,000 or so clones, roughly 84% being singletons. Notes on this clone: The antigen is not known.

General study results and limits: Reportedly, HLA-A and HLA-B alleles of most subjects were accurately predicted from TCR beta. A list of roughly 160 TCR beta chains associated with cytomegalovirus was given.

Germline lookup yields CDR1 MGHRA and CDR2 YSYEKL. CDR3 length: 14 residues. Trimming took off 3 bases at V and 8 bases at J, with 17 bases between the two ends. The chain recombines TRBV4-1 with TRBJ2-7, with a possible D match to TRBD1 (6 bases). The sample consisted of PBMCs. This receptor was identified in a woman between 18 and 29 years old in good health and CMV-seropositive. The CDR3 spells CASSQAPGQGQQYF. In nucleotides, the CDR3 is TGCGCCAGCAGCCAGGCCCCGGGTCAGGGGCAGCAGTACTTC.